The source of this T cell receptor (beta chain) is a study of patients and donors after allogeneic stem cell transplantation. The germline gives CDR1 SNHLY, CDR2 FYNNEI. This CDR3 has 14 residues. Trimming left V 3 bases short and J 3 bases short, with 10 bases between. Via MiXCR, TCRdb re-called the RT-PCR reads, giving one row per CDR3 protein. Seen here are approximately 160,000 distinct CDR3 sequences, approximately 30% observed once, and the top ten hold 3.2%. The sequence derives from a human donor who was either an allogeneic HSCT recipient or a stem cell or donor lymphocyte infusion donor (not recorded which). It is not recorded whose cells these are; they may come from a transplant donor. The chain carries TRBV2 and TRBJ2-3; D uncertain. The specimen was blood, either unsorted or a sorted T cell fraction (not recorded which). CDR3 in amino acids: CASSEFVRTDTQYF. The CDR3, as DNA: TGTGCCAGCAGTGAGTTTGTGAGAACAGATACGCAGTATTTT.